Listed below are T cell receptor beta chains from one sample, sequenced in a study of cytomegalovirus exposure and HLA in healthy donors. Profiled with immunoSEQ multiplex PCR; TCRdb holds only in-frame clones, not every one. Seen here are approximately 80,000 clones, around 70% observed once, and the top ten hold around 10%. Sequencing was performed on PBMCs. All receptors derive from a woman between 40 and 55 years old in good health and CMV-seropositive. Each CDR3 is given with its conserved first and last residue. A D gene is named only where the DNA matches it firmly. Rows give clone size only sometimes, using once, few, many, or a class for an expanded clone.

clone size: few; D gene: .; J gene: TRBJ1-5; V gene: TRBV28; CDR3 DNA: TGTGCCAGCAGTTTAAATAGTCGACAGATCAATCAGCCCCAGCATTTT; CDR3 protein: CASSLNSRQINQPQHF
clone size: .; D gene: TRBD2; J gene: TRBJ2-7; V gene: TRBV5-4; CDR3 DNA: TGTGCCAGCAGCTTCCAGACTAGCCCCCCCTACGAGCAGTACTTC; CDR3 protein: CASSFQTSPPYEQYF
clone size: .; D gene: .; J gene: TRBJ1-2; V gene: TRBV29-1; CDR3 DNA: TGCAGCGTTGAGGGCCCCTCCTATGGCTACACCTTC; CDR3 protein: CSVEGPSYGYTF
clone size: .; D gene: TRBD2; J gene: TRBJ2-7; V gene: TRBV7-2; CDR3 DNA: TGTGCCAGCAGCTTAAGCGGGGGGCTCTACGAGCAGTACTTC; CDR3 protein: CASSLSGGLYEQYF
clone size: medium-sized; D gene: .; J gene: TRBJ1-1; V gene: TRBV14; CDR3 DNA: TGTGCCAGCAGCCAAGATTGGAATACAGGAAACACTGAAGCTTTCTTT; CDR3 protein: CASSQDWNTGNTEAFF
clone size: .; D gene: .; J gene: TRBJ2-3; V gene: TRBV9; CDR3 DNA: TGTGCCAGCAGCGTCCGGTATTACACAGATACGCAGTATTTT; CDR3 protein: CASSVRYYTDTQYF
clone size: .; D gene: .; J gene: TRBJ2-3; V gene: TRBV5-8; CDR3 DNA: TGTGCCAGCAGCTTTGGACGGGAATTTGGAGATACGCAGTATTTT; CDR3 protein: CASSFGREFGDTQYF
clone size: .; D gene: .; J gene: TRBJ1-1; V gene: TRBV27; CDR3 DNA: TGTGCCAGCAGTCTTAGACAGGCCGCGAACACTGAAGCTTTCTTT; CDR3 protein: CASSLRQAANTEAFF
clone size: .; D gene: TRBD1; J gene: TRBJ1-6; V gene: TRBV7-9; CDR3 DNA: TGTGCCAGCAGCTTATTACAGGGACAGAATTCACCCCTCCACTTT; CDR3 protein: CASSLLQGQNSPLHF
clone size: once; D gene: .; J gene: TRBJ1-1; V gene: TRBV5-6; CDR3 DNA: TGTGCCAGCAGCGTGTGGGAGATGGAAGCTTTCTTT; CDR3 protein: CASSVWEMEAFF
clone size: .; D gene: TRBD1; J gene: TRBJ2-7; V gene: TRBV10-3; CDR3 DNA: TGTGCCATCAACGAGGCACAGGGGCACGAGCAGTACTTC; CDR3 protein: CAINEAQGHEQYF
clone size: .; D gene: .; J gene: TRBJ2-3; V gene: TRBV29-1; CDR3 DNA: TGCAGCGTTGTTTTATTAGCGGATACGCAGTATTTT; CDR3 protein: CSVVLLADTQYF
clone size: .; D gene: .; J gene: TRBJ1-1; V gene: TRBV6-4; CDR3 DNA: TGTGCCAGCAGTGAAGGCCATGGAACAGCCGAAGCTTTCTTT; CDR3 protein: CASSEGHGTAEAFF
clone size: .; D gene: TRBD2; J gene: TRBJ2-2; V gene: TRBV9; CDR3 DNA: TGTGCCAGCAGCGTAGATTTGCGGGGGGGGCTCGACACCGGGGAGCTGTTTTTT; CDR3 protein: CASSVDLRGGLDTGELFF
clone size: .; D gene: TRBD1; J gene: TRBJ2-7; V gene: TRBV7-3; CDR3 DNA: TGTGCCAGCAGCCTACAGGGGTTAAGGGGCGAGCAGTACTTC; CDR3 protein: CASSLQGLRGEQYF
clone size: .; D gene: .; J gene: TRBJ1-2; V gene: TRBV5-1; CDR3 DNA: TGCGCCAGCAGCGCCACGGAGTCTAACTATGGCTACACCTTC; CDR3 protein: CASSATESNYGYTF
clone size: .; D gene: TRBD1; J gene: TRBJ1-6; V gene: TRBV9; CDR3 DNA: TGTGCCAGCAGCGTATTGGGACAGGGAGAATCACCCCTCCACTTT; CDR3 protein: CASSVLGQGESPLHF
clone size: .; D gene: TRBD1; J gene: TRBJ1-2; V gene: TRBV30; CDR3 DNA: TGTGCCTGGAGACCAGGGGGTGGAGGCTACACCTTC; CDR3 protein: CAWRPGGGGYTF
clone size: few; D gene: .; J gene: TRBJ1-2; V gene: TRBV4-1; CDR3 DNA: TGCGCCAGCAGCCAAGTCGCCAGGGCTGACTATGGCTACACCTTC; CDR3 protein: CASSQVARADYGYTF
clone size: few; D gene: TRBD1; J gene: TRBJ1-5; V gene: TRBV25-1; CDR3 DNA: TGTGCCAGCAAGCTACAGGGGAGCAATCAGCCCCAGCATTTT; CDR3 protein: CASKLQGSNQPQHF
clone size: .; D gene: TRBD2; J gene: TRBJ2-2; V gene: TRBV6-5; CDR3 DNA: TGTGCCAGCAGCCGGACTAGAAGTCGTACCGGGGAGCTGTTTTTT; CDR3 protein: CASSRTRSRTGELFF
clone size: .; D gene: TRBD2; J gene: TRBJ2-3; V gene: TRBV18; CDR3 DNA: TGTGCCAGCTCAGCAGTGGGACTAGCGGGCACAGATACGCAGTATTTT; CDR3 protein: CASSAVGLAGTDTQYF
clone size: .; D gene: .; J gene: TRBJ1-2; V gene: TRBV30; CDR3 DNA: TGTGCCTGGAGTGGGGTCGGGTTTCCTAAGGACACCTTC; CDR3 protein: CAWSGVGFPKDTF
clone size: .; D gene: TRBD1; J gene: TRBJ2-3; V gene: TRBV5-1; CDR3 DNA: TGCGCCAGCAGCCTGGGGACAGGGTTTTCCTTAGATACGCAGTATTTT; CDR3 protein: CASSLGTGFSLDTQYF
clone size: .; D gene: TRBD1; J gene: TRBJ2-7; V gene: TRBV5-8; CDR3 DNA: TGTGCCAGCAGCTTGCGGGGACAGGGCACCTACGAGCAGTACTTC; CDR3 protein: CASSLRGQGTYEQYF
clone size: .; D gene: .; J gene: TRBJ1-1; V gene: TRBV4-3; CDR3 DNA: TGCGCCAGCGCCAGGGTATGGAACACTGAAGCTTTCTTT; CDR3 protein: CASARVWNTEAFF
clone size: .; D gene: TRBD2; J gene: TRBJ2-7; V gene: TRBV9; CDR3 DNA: TGTGCCAGCAGCCCTAGACTAGCGGTTACCTACGAGCAGTACTTC; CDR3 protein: CASSPRLAVTYEQYF
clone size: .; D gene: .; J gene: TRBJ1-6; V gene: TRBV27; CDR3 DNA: TGTGCCAGCAGTTTCGCACAACATAATTCACCCCTCCACTTT; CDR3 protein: CASSFAQHNSPLHF
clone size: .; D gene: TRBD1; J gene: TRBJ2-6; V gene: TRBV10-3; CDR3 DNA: TGTGCCATCAGTGAGGGACAGGGCAAGGCTGGGGCCAACGTCCTGACTTTC; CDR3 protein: CAISEGQGKAGANVLTF
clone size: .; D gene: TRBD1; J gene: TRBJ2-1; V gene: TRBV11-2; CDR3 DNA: TGTGCCAGCAGCGTAGGATATTGGGACAGGGGGGAACCGCAGTTCTTC; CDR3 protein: CASSVGYWDRGEPQFF
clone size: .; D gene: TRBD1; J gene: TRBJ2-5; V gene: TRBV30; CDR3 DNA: TGTGCCCTCCGGCGAGGGGGCATCTCCGACCAGTACTTC; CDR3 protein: CALRRGGISDQYF
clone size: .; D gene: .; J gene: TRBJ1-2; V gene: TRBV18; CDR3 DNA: TGTGCCAGCTCGGCAGACACCGAAGCCTCCTATGGCTACACCTTC; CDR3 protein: CASSADTEASYGYTF
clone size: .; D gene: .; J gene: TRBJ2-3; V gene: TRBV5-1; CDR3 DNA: TGCGCCAGCAGCTTGGGGCAGGGCGAAGATACGCAGTATTTT; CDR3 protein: CASSLGQGEDTQYF
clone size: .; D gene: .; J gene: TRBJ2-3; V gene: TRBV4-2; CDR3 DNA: TGTGCCAGCAGCCAAGATGGTACCACAAAGTATACGCAGTATTTT; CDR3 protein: CASSQDGTTKYTQYF
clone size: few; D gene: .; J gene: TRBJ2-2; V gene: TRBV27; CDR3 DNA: TGTGCCAGCAGTTTACTCACCAGTTCGAACACCGGGGAGCTGTTTTTT; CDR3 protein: CASSLLTSSNTGELFF
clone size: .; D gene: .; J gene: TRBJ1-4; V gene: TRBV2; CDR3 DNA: TGTGCCAGCAGTGTTCCAGATCAGAGGGAAAAACTGTTTTTT; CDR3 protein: CASSVPDQREKLFF
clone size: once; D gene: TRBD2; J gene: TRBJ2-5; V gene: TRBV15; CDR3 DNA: TGTGCCACCAGCCCGCGGGGCGGGGGACTTATGGAGACCCAGTACTTC; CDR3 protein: CATSPRGGGLMETQYF
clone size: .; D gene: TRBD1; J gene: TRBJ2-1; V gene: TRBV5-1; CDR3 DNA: TGCGCCAGCAGGGGACAGGGTCTCTCCTACAATGAGCAGTTCTTC; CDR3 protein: CASRGQGLSYNEQFF
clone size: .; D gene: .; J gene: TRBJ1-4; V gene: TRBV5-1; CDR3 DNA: TGCGCCAGCAGCGTAGGGGTAGGAGAAAAACTGTTTTTT; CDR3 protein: CASSVGVGEKLFF
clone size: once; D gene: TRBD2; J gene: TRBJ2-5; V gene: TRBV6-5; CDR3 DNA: TGTGCCAGCAGTTTGGGGAGCGGGGGGGAGACCCAGTACTTC; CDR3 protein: CASSLGSGGETQYF
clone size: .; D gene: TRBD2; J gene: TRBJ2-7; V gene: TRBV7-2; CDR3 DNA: TGTGCCAGCAGCTTAAAATTTAGCGGGGGGGCCGGCGAGCAGTACTTC; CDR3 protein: CASSLKFSGGAGEQYF
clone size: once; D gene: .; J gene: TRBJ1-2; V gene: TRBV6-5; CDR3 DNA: TGTGCCAGCAGTTACTCTGGGGACTTCTATGGCTACACCTTC; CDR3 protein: CASSYSGDFYGYTF
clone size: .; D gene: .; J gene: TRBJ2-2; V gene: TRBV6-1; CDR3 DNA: TGTGCCAGCAGTGAAGGGGGGACACCAAACACCGGGGAGCTGTTTTTT; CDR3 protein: CASSEGGTPNTGELFF
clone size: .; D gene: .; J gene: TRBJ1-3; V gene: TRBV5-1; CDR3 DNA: TGCGCCAGCAGCTTGGCCTACAGGGACTCTGGAAACACCATATATTTT; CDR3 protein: CASSLAYRDSGNTIYF
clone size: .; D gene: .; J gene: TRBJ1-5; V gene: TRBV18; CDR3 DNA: TGTGCCAGCTCACCTGGCAGGGGTGGCAATCAGCCCCAGCATTTT; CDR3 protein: CASSPGRGGNQPQHF
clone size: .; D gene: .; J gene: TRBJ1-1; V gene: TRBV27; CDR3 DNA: TGTGCCAGCGGTTCTCTTCCCCTATTAGGGGATCCTTCCAGGTACACTGAAGCTTTCTTT; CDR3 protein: CASGSLPLLGDPSRYTEAFF
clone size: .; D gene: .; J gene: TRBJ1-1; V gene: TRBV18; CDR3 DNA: TGTGCCAGCTCACCGGGGGGGCCCATGAACACTGAAGCTTTCTTT; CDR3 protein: CASSPGGPMNTEAFF
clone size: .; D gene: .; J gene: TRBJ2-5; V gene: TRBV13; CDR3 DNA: TGTGCCAGCAGCTTATCTGGGTGGGAGGGGGGGCAAGAGACCCAGTACTTC; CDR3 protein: CASSLSGWEGGQETQYF
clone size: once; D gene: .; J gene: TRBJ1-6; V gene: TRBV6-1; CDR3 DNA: TGTGCCAGCAGAGGACTGGACAGAAATAATTCACCCCTCCACTTT; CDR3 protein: CASRGLDRNNSPLHF
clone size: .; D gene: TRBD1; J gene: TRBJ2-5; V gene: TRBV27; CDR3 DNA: TGTGCCACCCATGGCGTGGTGTCAGGGGGTCTAGAGACCCAGTACTTC; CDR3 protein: CATHGVVSGGLETQYF
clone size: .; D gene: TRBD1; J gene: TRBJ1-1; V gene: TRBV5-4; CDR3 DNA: TGTGCCAGCTACAGGGGGTTGAACACTGAAGCTTTCTTT; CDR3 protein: CASYRGLNTEAFF
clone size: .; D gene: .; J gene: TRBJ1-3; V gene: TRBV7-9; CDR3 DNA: TGTGCCAGCAGCTGGCAGGGTGATGCTGGAAACACCATATATTTT; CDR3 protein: CASSWQGDAGNTIYF